This TCR beta chain was recorded in a study of blood T cell repertoires in COVID-19. At the level of the study: The United States, Italy and Spain were the sources of the acute and convalescent COVID-19 samples.

Generated by immunoSEQ multiplex PCR, the TCRdb table keeps only in-frame clones and is missing some. This table holds about 69,000 clones, under 90% found once. Trimming at V came to 4 bases and at J to 2 bases, leaving 17 bases not matched to a gene. Germline loops: CDR1 LGHDT, CDR2 YNNKEL (reference sequence). This CDR3 has 19 amino acids. The chain is built from TRBV3-1 (or the pseudogene TRBV3-2) and TRBJ2-3, with 8 bases lining up with TRBD2. This receptor was identified in a man aged 50-59 years with COVID-19, enrolled during active disease. The sequencing sample was made of peripheral blood. The CDR3: CASSPPEGRGGYYTDTQYF. CDR3 bases: TGTGCCAGCAGCCCCCCGGAGGGCCGCGGGGGGTACTACACAGATACGCAGTATTTT.